The subject of this entry is one T cell receptor beta chain. Its antigen specificity is not known. No quality values exist for individual bases; no much larger clone is one base distant. The junction shows trimming of 0 bases on V and 8 bases on J, and the gene matches do not reach 10 bases of it. Its CDR3 holds 16 amino acids, cysteine through phenylalanine. The entry retains the CDR3 DNA only, 48 bases that are in frame from base 1. CDR1 and CDR2 were assigned from the germline V gene as MNHEY and SVGAGI. One collaborating source in Seattle enrolled patients during active infection and followed them longitudinally through the course of disease. Each collaborating institution followed its own protocols to collect whole blood in K2EDTA tubes. For TCRbeta analysis, collaborators shipped samples in one of three forms: frozen whole blood, isolated PBMCs, or DNA extracted from either of those sample types.

The data derive from a study of blood T cell repertoires in COVID-19 (TCRdb year 2020). General notes on the study: Samples from collaborators originated in the United States, Italy and Spain and spanned both the acute and convalescent phases of COVID-19. The material from the prospective study consisted of cDNA or gDNA derived from T cells, B-cell-depleted T cells, or PBMCs. Deeply sampled blood TCRbeta repertoires from subjects exposed to, actively infected with, or recovered from COVID-19 were included in the dataset. The repertoires were released in a freely available public database intended as a resource for research on the immune response to SARS-CoV-2. The samples were drawn from the first 160 participants of the ongoing ImmuneRACE study and from some 1,300 subjects provided by 6 global collaborators. Sample metadata almost always included a de-identified subject ID, COVID-19 status, age in years and sex. Where available, HLA class I and class II types were taken from metadata supplied by the sample provider and were not determined by assay-based typing.

The paper as a whole reports these results and caveats: The amount of clinical and demographic metadata varied by source and participant and was provided uncurated.

TCRbeta CDR3 regions were amplified from genomic DNA by means of the immunoSEQ Assay, a bias-controlled multiplex PCR. As for the authors' bioinformatics: The number of nucleated cells in each sample was estimated from the amplification of reference gene primers within the assay. To quantify the absolute abundance of each unique TCRbeta CDR3 rearrangement, sequence reads were collapsed and filtered. Productive Simpson clonality was computed per sample as the square root of Simpson's diversity index over productive rearrangements. The table was pulled from immuneACCESS by TCRdb, which kept in-frame rearrangements only. Such tables lose some clones; where checked, under half of the loss comes from unresolved V genes, and the rest has no known cause. The V and J calls and clone size were taken over from that table, and D and trimming were inferred from the DNA. In all, the sample holds approximately 330,000 clones, and over 80% of those were seen once. The top ten constitute 9.9% of the sample.

This receptor was obtained from a man aged 25 to 40 with COVID-19, enrolled during active disease. Input material: peripheral blood. The chain is made from TRBV6-5 and TRBJ2-1, with 7 central nucleotides matching TRBD2. The DNA reads as follows: TGTGCCAGCAGTTACTCTCAACGGACTAGAGTATATGAGCAGTTCTTC. Its protein reads: CASSYSQRTRVYEQFF.